This T cell receptor beta chain was obtained from a study of cytomegalovirus exposure and HLA in healthy donors (dated by TCRdb to about 2017). For the wider study: An earlier analysis of approximately 640 of the donors reported 276 Gb of sequence data and more than 90 million unique TCR beta sequences from approximately 180 million T cells. Besides the first cohort of more than 650 subjects, a separate validation cohort made up of 120 different subjects was used. The study profiled the T cell repertoires of hundreds of subjects by immunosequencing and related them to cytomegalovirus serostatus. Typing coverage varied by locus: about 629-630 donors for A, B, C, DRB1 and DQB1; roughly 520 for DQA1; more than 600 for DPA1; approximately 470 for DPB1. Four to six DR-DQ haplotypes were handled as single units for association and clustering, since linkage in the cohort was strong. The study combined high-throughput TCR immunosequencing, statistical association of individual TCRs with disease status, and machine learning to predict cytomegalovirus infection status. The genetic ancestry cluster associated with self-reported Caucasian donors included about 84% of the roughly 400 genotyped donors. To decide whether each TCR beta V gene segment behaved as functional or pseudogenic, an earlier analysis of some 600 of the donors relied on high-throughput TCR beta sequencing. All discovery cohort repertoires had been generated using a single sequencing platform. Donor age, sex, ethnicity and CMV serostatus were collected together with the repertoire data. The study was designed to test whether signatures of past pathogen exposure could be identified by cataloging public T cell receptors. Genome-wide SNP genotypes for about three fifths of the roughly 670 donors were used in a later genetic analysis, which treated that subset as a discovery cohort. An early release that covered around 590 HLA-typed donors contained about 300 gigabases of sequencing data and 75 million to 100 million unique TCR sequences. Across approximately 420 genotyped donors of the cohort, an average of about 200,000 unique TCR beta nucleotide sequences per donor were sequenced, and roughly 18% of those sequences were non-productive. In a later analysis, previously published TCR beta repertoires from 666 donors were re-analyzed and high-resolution HLA genotyping was added so that TCR occurrence patterns could be studied. HLA typing covered class I and class II loci at four-digit resolution. Rather than using new phenotypic data, the later analysis identified candidate immune exposures from TCR beta sequences and from how often those sequences occurred across donors.

CDR1 is given as LGHNT and CDR2 as FRNRAP, both from the germline V gene. The junction shows trimming of 4 bases on V and 10 bases on J, and the gene matches do not reach 17 bases of it. The CDR3 runs 17 residues from the cysteine to the phenylalanine. The DNA shown is the 51-base CDR3, in frame from base 1. This clone was seen only once. Its cognate antigen has yet to be identified. Base qualities are not provided; no much larger clone lies one nucleotide away. General conclusions and limits of the study: The only immune exposure information available for the cohort was CMV serostatus. This cohort had only TCR beta chains sequenced, and the lack of alpha or paired-chain data limited which features could be detected. In both the original and validation cohorts, the classifier was reported to diagnose cytomegalovirus status with high specificity and sensitivity. A later analysis found that TCR association rates varied across HLA loci, with DRB1 alleles showing the most associated TCRs and HLA-C alleles the fewest. In an earlier analysis of some 500 of the donors, most TCR beta V segments were observed in productive rearrangements about 87% or about 30% of the time, broadly matching IMGT annotations. Compared with the 666-donor mean, donors in an Asian-associated ancestry cluster had fewer N-insertions in productive TCRs, according to a later genetic analysis. The study gave a list of some 150 TCR beta chains associated with cytomegalovirus. Some IMGT-functional V segments, including TRBV6-2 and TRBV6-3, could not be distinguished by the 87-base-pair reads and were therefore excluded. In a later analysis, some 18,000 TCR beta sequences were associated with specific HLA alleles at a false discovery rate of 0.05. A cluster of highly shared sequence variants was judged likely to be a technical artifact of the sequencing pipeline. While some public TCRs were present in many individuals, most TCR sequences turned up only very rarely across donors. Three of the identified cytomegalovirus-associated TCR beta chains were confirmed in vitro to be specific for cytomegalovirus antigens. According to the authors, the approach could potentially be generalized to other disease states and immunological phenotypes. Linkage disequilibrium might explain the correlated functional status among segregating V segments, but an unknown experimental factor could not be excluded. A further reported finding was that TCR beta sequences accurately predicted the HLA-A and HLA-B alleles for most subjects in the first cohort. Because HLA typing was unavailable for some donors at each locus, only the typed subset was used in association tests. Strong co-occurrence of HLA alleles, especially DR and DQ, made assigning TCR associations to individual alleles difficult. V-gene and J-gene trimming of TCR beta chains was associated with a missense DCLRE1C variant in a later genetic analysis, and the association was replicated in an independent cohort. According to a later analysis, most CMV-associated TCR beta chains appeared to be HLA-restricted, and the HLA associations seemed to be driven largely by CMV exposure. According to a later analysis, parvovirus B19, influenza, CMV and Epstein-Barr virus appeared linked to several top co-occurrence clusters. Presence/absence analyses assumed roughly uniform sequencing depth across donors, an assumption that may not hold. A later analysis found that HLA-associated TCR beta chains were more clonally expanded and had lower generation probabilities than equally common non-associated chains. Because counts were too low, 15 or so rarely observed V segments, including chromosome 9 orphons, were excluded from the earlier analysis of some 540 of the donors.

The library was produced with the immunoSEQ multiplex PCR assay. For the multiplex PCR, a mixture combining 60 forward primers for TCR Vbeta segments and 13 reverse primers for TCR Jbeta segments was used. Amplification of the CDR3 region of rearranged TCR beta genes was performed with a multiplex PCR assay on genomic DNA. The amplified TCR beta libraries were sequenced on the Illumina HiSeq System as 87-base-pair reads. The paper's processing steps were these. A later analysis counted about 80 million unique TCR beta chains across the 640 or so repertoires, and some 11 million of these chains were shared by at least two donors. A nearest-neighbor algorithm error-corrected the raw reads and collapsed the reads into unique sequences, merging closely related sequences to remove PCR and sequencing errors. To assign V, D and J gene segments, CDR3 sequences were aligned to IMGT reference sequences. For a sequence to be retained, a match of at least six nucleotides to both a V gene segment and a J gene segment was required. Rearrangements were called productive when the CDR3 lacked stop codons and stayed in frame with V and J; all others were non-productive. CDR3 was defined by IMGT convention, running from the second conserved V-encoded cysteine to the conserved J-encoded phenylalanine. Sequences without an unambiguous match to a single V gene segment were excluded from the earlier analysis of several hundred of the donors. In an earlier analysis of around 590 of the donors, a V segment was called functional when productive rearrangements were above 56.7%, and segregating when the standard deviation between donors exceeded 5%. A statistical classification framework was built for diagnosing cytomegalovirus status from the catalog of TCR beta chain sequences. In a later analysis, TCR nucleotide sequences were compared against IMGT/GENE-DB human TR gene sequences so that V and J genes could be assigned. In a later analysis, CDR3 sequences and most-parsimonious VDJ recombination scenarios were assigned using the TCRdist pipeline. In a later analysis, each TCR beta chain was defined by its CDR3 amino acid sequence together with its V-gene family, and reads without a unique V-gene family were excluded. In a later analysis, fewer than 600 highly shared, low-generation-probability nucleotide sequences were removed to address suspected cross-contamination and a sequencing artifact. In a later analysis, a clonal expansion index was calculated for each public chain from normalized within-repertoire ranks of inferred template counts. In a later analysis, generation probabilities were computed with a VDJ recombination model fitted to out-of-frame rearrangements, and the resulting probabilities were checked against IGoR. In a later analysis, TCR-TCR, TCR-HLA and TCR-CMV co-occurrence was scored with hypergeometric tests, and a repertoire-size bias correction was applied to TCR pairs. False discovery rates were estimated in a later analysis by permuting HLA or CMV assignments 20 times. In a later analysis, co-occurring TCRs were grouped using DBSCAN, with TCRdist sequence similarity added in when clustering inside HLA-allele-positive subsets. Co-occurrence clustering excluded repertoires with fewer than 30,000 or more than 120,000 public chains, plus five with anomalous nucleotide sharing. TCRdb mirrors the immuneACCESS table, restricted to in-frame sequences. Some clones are absent from its copies; in checked studies, under half trace to an unresolved V gene, and the reason for the others is unknown. Clone size and V and J calls were adopted from that table, with D and trimming inferred from the DNA. The sample table contains under 200,000 clones; only one count was recorded for more than 65% of them. The ten largest clones take up 1.5% to 2% of the sample.

The cohort was made up of about 610 healthy bone marrow donors. All cohort members were sampled while nominally healthy, although unrecorded immune exposures were likely present. The donor tested CMV seronegative, placing the donor among the approximately 400 seronegative members of the cohort. Each donor provided a peripheral blood sample, and peripheral blood mononuclear cells were used for TCR beta sequencing. Genomic DNA extraction from the blood cell samples was performed with the Qiagen DNeasy Blood Extraction Kit. The rearranged segments are TRBV12-5 and TRBJ2-1; the junction holds 9 bases that match TRBD2. The specimen was PBMCs. This clonotype was sampled from a woman in her thirties in good health and CMV-seronegative. The CDR3 protein: CASGSISGTSGLLEQFF. The nucleotides read TGTGCTAGTGGTTCGATTTCCGGAACTAGCGGGCTACTAGAGCAGTTCTTC.